This T cell receptor beta chain derives from a study of T-cell reconstitution after alpha-beta-depleted transplantation in children. This clonotype has only a few counts. This sample's TCRbeta library carried unique molecular identifier barcodes. TCRdb redid the calling of the PCR reads with MiXCR, one entry per CDR3 protein. The sample consists of hundreds of thousands of distinct CDR3 sequences, around 12% of them appearing once. Sequencing was performed on PBMCs from the stem cell graft donor, taken from the stem cell graft. The sequence came from a human donor who donated a stem cell graft to a child with acute lymphoblastic leukemia.

CDR3 residues: CASSHEVYTDTQYF. The CDR3 DNA follows: TGTGCCAGCAGCCATGAAGTTTACACAGATACGCAGTATTTT. J is TRBJ2-3 and V is TRBV14; D gene unclear. The V end lost 3 bases, the J end lost 2 bases, and 9 bases lay between the germline ends. This CDR3 comprises 14 residues. Germline lookup yields CDR1 SGHDN and CDR2 FVKESK.